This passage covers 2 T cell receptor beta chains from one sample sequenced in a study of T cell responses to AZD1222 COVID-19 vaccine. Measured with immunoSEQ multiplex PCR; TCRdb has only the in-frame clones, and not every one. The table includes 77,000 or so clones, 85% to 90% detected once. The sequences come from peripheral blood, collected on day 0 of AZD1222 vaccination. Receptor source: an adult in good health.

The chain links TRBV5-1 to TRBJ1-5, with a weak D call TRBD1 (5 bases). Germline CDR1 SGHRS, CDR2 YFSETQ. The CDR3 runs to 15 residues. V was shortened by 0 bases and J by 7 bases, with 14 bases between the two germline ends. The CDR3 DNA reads TGCGCCAGCAGCTTGGAGGGTAGAGGGGAACAGCCCCAGCATTTT. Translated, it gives CASSLEGRGEQPQHF.

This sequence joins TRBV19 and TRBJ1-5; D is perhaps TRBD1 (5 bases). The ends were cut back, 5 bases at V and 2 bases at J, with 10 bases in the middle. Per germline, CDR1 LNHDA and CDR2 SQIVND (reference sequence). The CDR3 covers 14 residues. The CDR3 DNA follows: TGTGCCAGTAGTTGGGGCGGGGGCAATCAGCCCCAGCATTTT. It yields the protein CASSWGGGNQPQHF.